Below, 30 T cell receptor beta chains from the same sample are listed, as sequenced in a study of molecular identifiers for immune sequencing clone quantification. TCRdb called the PCR reads again in MiXCR, with one record for every CDR3 protein. Here the sample spans around 460,000 distinct CDR3 sequences, around 23% being singletons. The specimen sequenced was naive CD8+ T cells from blood, with Jurkat cell RNA spiked in. Subset described: FACS-sorted CD8+CD4-CCR7+CD45RA+ naive T cells. These TCRs come from a human donor in good health. Some libraries in this study had Jurkat cell RNA spiked in.

The V call is TRBV27, the J call TRBJ2-7, with 8 positions matching TRBD2. The CDR3 is 14 residues long. Per germline, CDR1 MNHEY and CDR2 SMNVEV (reference sequence). V lost 5 bases to trimming and J lost 0 bases; unmatched junction nucleotides: 3. The CDR3 DNA is TGTGCCAGCAGTACGGGAGGGGGCTCCTACGAGCAGTACTTC. Translated: CASSTGGGSYEQYF.

To note about this clonotype: A much more abundant neighbour one base away suggests this may be a read error. The chain links TRBV19 to TRBJ2-7; 7 bases line up with TRBD1. CDR1 and CDR2 from the germline V gene are LNHDA and SQIVND (reference sequence). This CDR3 contains 13 residues. The J segment lost 3 bases and the V segment lost 4 bases, leaving 3 bases of the junction unmatched. CDR3 region: CASSTGQDYEQYF. CDR3 sequence (DNA): TGTGCCAGTAGTACAGGACAGGACTACGAGCAGTACTTC.

About this clonotype itself: One junction end disagrees with the germline gene, perhaps due to a read error. The chain uses TRBV20-1 and TRBJ2-1; possible D gene TRBD2, 5 bases. The CDR3 consists of 14 residues. Germline CDR1 DFQATT, CDR2 SNEGSKA (reference sequence). The CDR3 coding sequence is TGCAGTGCTGAGCCGGAGGTCCCCTACTATGAGCAGTTCTTC. It translates to CSAEPEVPYYEQFF.

In the case of this clonotype: Just one base apart from a much larger clone, this may be a read error. The rearrangement links TRBV6-6 to TRBJ2-3; TRBD1 might be the D (6 bases). The germline gives CDR1 MNHNY, CDR2 SVGAGI (reference sequence). The CDR3 totals 15 residues. The CDR3 coding sequence is TGTGCCAGTTCAGATGACAGGACCTACACAGATGCGCAGTATTTT. It encodes CASSDDRTYTDAQYF.

This rearrangement joins TRBV7-9 to TRBJ2-3, with D possibly being TRBD2 (7 bases). Germline-derived CDR1 and CDR2 are SEHNR and FQNEAQ (reference sequence). V dropped 5 bases and J dropped 5 bases, with 20 bases sitting between them. This CDR3 comprises 16 residues. For the CDR3, the DNA is TGTGCCAGCAGCCCCCCGTTGGGGGGGGCGGGAGATACGCAGTATTTT. Protein product: CASSPPLGGAGDTQYF. The variable domain in full, with the rest retrieved from reference TRBV7-9 and TRBJ2-3, is DTGVSQNPRHKITKRGQNVTFRCDPISEHNRLYWYRQTLGQGPEFLTYFQNEAQLEKSRLLSDRFSAERPKGSFSTLEIQRTEQGDSAMYLCASSPPLGGAGDTQYFGPGTRLTVL.

V usage is TRBV24-1 and J usage is TRBJ2-5, with a possible D match to TRBD2 (6 bases). CDR1 is KGHDR and CDR2 is SFDVKD in the germline V gene. The V and J ends lost 3 bases and 2 bases respectively, with 15 bases between them. CDR3 size: 16 residues. The CDR3 DNA is TGTGCCACCAGTGATCCCACCCGGGGGACTCAAGAGACCCAGTACTTC. Amino acid sequence: CATSDPTRGTQETQYF.

With regard to this clonotype: A much larger clone differs by one base, so this may be a read error. The chain recombines TRBV29-1 with TRBJ2-3; D might be TRBD1 or TRBD2, each matching 5 bases. Germline loops: CDR1 SQVTM, CDR2 ANQGSEA. The CDR3 has 16 residues. As DNA, the CDR3 is TGCTGCGTTGAACTTTCCGGGGCCGCGAGCACAGATACGCAGTATTTT. Amino acids: CCVELSGAASTDTQYF.

V and J are TRBV6-2 or TRBV6-3 and TRBJ1-1; D gene unclear. The germline V and J ends were trimmed by 8 bases and 0 bases, with 4 bases remaining between them. Germline loops: CDR1 MNHEY, CDR2 SVGEGT. The length of the CDR3 is 11 residues. CDR3 residues: CASPLNTEAFF. CDR3 in DNA: TGTGCCAGCCCCCTGAACACTGAAGCTTTCTTT.

In the case of this clonotype: Since no conserved phenylalanine or tryptophan closes the CDR3, a read error is the likely cause. The chain links TRBV19 to TRBJ2-2, with D possibly TRBD1 on 5 matching bases. Germline CDR1 reads LNHDA; CDR2 reads SQIVND (reference sequence). The ends were cut back, 8 bases at V and 6 bases at J, with 16 bases in the middle. The CDR3 consists of 14 residues. CDR3 protein: CASSETLGAGELFL. In nucleotides, the CDR3 is TGTGCCAGTTCAGAGACGTTAGGGGCCGGGGAGCTGTTTCTT.

Concerning this clonotype: No conserved phenylalanine or tryptophan ends this CDR3, so it is likely a read error. The chain couples TRBV12-3 or TRBV12-4 to TRBJ2-3; D gene ambiguous. Trimming left V 6 bases short and J 2 bases short, with 6 bases between. The CDR3 is made up of 12 amino acids. The CDR3 loop reads CASRTVTDTQYL. The CDR3 bases are TGTGCCAGCAGGACCGTCACAGATACGCAGTATCTT.

Many counts were recorded for this clonotype. The chain links TRBV28 to TRBJ1-1; tentative D call: TRBD1 (5 bases). CDR1 and CDR2 from the germline V gene are MDHEN and SYDVKM. V was pared by 1 base and J by 1 base, with 7 bases between. There are 14 residues in the CDR3. The CDR3 protein is CASSLYQGNTEAFF. The CDR3 DNA reads as TGTGCCAGCAGTTTATACCAGGGGAACACTGAAGCTTTCTTT.

This clonotype was observed at least ten times. This rearrangement joins TRBV29-1 to TRBJ2-3; weak D call: TRBD2 (6 bases). Trimming stripped 7 bases from V and 0 bases from J, with 11 bases between. The CDR3 is 13 amino acids. Germline CDR1 reads SQVTM; CDR2 reads ANQGSEA. The CDR3 region has the DNA TGCAGCGGACTAGGATTTAGCACAGATACGCAGTATTTT. Protein product: CSGLGFSTDTQYF.

In the case of this clonotype: One end of the junction varies from germline; a read error may be responsible. This sequence joins TRBV9 and TRBJ2-3, with D tentatively TRBD2 (5 bases). Germline V lookup: CDR1 SGDLS, CDR2 YYNGEE. The CDR3 consists of 16 residues. Here the CDR3 DNA reads TGTGTCAGCAGCGTAGCGAACCAGCTAGGGACAGATACGCAGTATTTT. This translates into CVSSVANQLGTDTQYF.

Regarding this clonotype: A read error is possible here, since a much larger clone lies one base away. V usage is TRBV4-1 and J usage is TRBJ1-1; 8 bases are shared with TRBD1. The CDR3 covers 14 residues. CDR1 MGHRA and CDR2 YSYEKL come from the germline V gene. The CDR3 spells CASSQVQGDPEALF. CDR3 bases: TGCGCCAGCAGCCAAGTACAGGGGGACCCTGAAGCTCTCTTT.

This clonotype was observed a handful of times. A much larger clone is a single base away; this may be a read error. The chain combines TRBV27 with TRBJ1-5; tentatively, D is TRBD1 (6 bases). Trimming removed 4 bases at V and 3 bases at J, with 7 bases between. The V gene's germline CDR1 is MNHEY and CDR2 SMNVEV (reference sequence). This CDR3 is 13 amino acids long. CDR3: CASSWTDNQPQHF. CDR3 bases: TGTGCCAGCAGTTGGACAGACAATCAGCCCCAGCATTTT.

In this sample, this clonotype turned up many times. The chain employs TRBV20-1 and TRBJ2-3, with TRBD1 identical over 7 bases. The J segment lost 4 bases and the V segment lost 3 bases, leaving 4 bases of the junction unmatched. The germline V gene has CDR1 DFQATT and CDR2 SNEGSKA (reference sequence). This CDR3 comprises 13 residues. Here the CDR3 reads CSARTGSADTQYF. For the CDR3, the DNA is TGCAGTGCTAGGACAGGGTCTGCAGATACGCAGTATTTT.

This clonotype was found once. Given a much more abundant clone one base away, this may be a read error. This chain links TRBV6-6 with TRBJ2-7; D may be TRBD1 (6 bases). Germline assignment: CDR1 MNHNY and CDR2 SVGAGI (reference sequence). The CDR3 runs 15 residues. The CDR3 sequence: CGSSYSTGTQYEQYF. CDR3 sequence (DNA): TGTGGCAGCAGTTACTCGACCGGGACACAATACGAGCAGTACTTC.

This sequence joins TRBV12-3 or TRBV12-4 and TRBJ2-7, with a tentative D call TRBD2 (5 bases). The germline V and J ends were trimmed by 6 bases and 3 bases, with 12 bases remaining between them. The CDR3 spans 13 residues. For the CDR3, the DNA is TGTGCCAGCAGCCCGACTACAGTCTACGAGCAGTACTTC. This gives the protein CASSPTTVYEQYF.

In this sample, this clonotype turned up once. The junction shows a germline mismatch at one end, possibly a read error. The genes are TRBV13 and TRBJ1-1, with D possibly being TRBD1 (5 bases). CDR1 is PRHDT and CDR2 is FYEKMQ in the germline V gene (reference sequence). The length of the CDR3 is 14 residues. The chain's CDR3 is CASSSGLMNTEASF. In DNA, the CDR3 is TGTGCCAGCAGCTCGGGACTGATGAACACTGAAGCTTCCTTT.

This clonotype was observed a few times. The chain uses TRBV7-2 and TRBJ2-3; D remains ambiguous. The CDR3 has 16 amino acids. Germline CDR1 and CDR2: SGHTA and FQGNSA. V was cut by 5 bases and J by 0 bases, with 15 bases left in between. The CDR3 DNA reads as TGTGCCAGCAGCCCCGAGGAGCCTTGGAGCACAGATACGCAGTATTTT. The encoded protein is CASSPEEPWSTDTQYF.

With regard to this clonotype: Being one base from a much bigger clone, this may be a read error. As DNA, the CDR3 is TGTGCCAGCAGTTCAACCGGGACAGCGAGTGTGCAGTCCTTC. It specifies CASSSTGTASVQSF. The chain employs TRBV7-9 and TRBJ2-7; 7 bases are a match to TRBD1. The germline CDR1 and CDR2 sequences are SEHNR and FQNEAQ (reference sequence). There are 14 residues in the CDR3.

Turning to this clonotype: The junction departs from germline at one end; a sequencing error may be responsible. This chain links TRBV10-2 with TRBJ1-5, with 9 bases that match TRBD1. Germline V lookup: CDR1 WSHSY, CDR2 SAAADI. This CDR3 spans 14 amino acids. The CDR3, as DNA: TGCGCCAGCAGTTCCGGGACAGGGCATCAGCCCCGGCATTTT. Translated: CASSSGTGHQPRHF.

This clonotype was recorded at least ten times. The chain is built from TRBV6-5 and TRBJ2-7; 9 nucleotides align to TRBD1. The CDR3 totals 15 residues. Germline-derived CDR1 and CDR2 are MNHEY and SVGAGI. V was clipped by 6 bases and J by 3 bases; unmatched bases: 9. The CDR3 region is CASSERTGASYEQYF. The CDR3 coding sequence is TGTGCCAGCAGCGAAAGGACAGGGGCAAGCTACGAGCAGTACTTC.

The table lists this clonotype with a few counts. This chain uses TRBV4-3 with TRBJ2-1, with 9 nucleotides matching TRBD2. The ends lost 0 bases at V and 4 bases at J; junction bases unmatched: 10. This CDR3 has 18 amino acids. CDR1 LGHNA and CDR2 YSLEER come from the germline V gene. The CDR3 spells CASSQDTAGGGGYNEQFF. DNA of the CDR3: TGCGCCAGCAGCCAAGACACGGCCGGCGGGGGGGGATACAATGAGCAGTTCTTC.

CDR3 residues: CASRPGTALRGQYF. In DNA, the CDR3 is TGTGCCAGCAGACCGGGGACAGCCCTACGAGGGCAGTACTTC. V and J are TRBV27 and TRBJ2-7, with 7 positions matching TRBD1. This CDR3 is built from 14 residues. The J segment lost 9 bases and the V segment lost 6 bases, leaving 14 bases of the junction unmatched. Germline V lookup: CDR1 MNHEY, CDR2 SMNVEV (reference sequence).

This clonotype was seen repeatedly, ten times or more. The V and J genes are TRBV3-1 and TRBJ1-1; TRBD1 might be the D (5 bases). The V and J ends lost 3 bases and 0 bases respectively, with 11 bases between them. This CDR3 is 15 amino acids long. Germline-derived CDR1 and CDR2 are LGHDT and YNNKEL (reference sequence). The CDR3 sequence: CASSQLDSMNTEAFF. CDR3 nucleotides: TGTGCCAGCAGCCAGCTTGACAGTATGAACACTGAAGCTTTCTTT.

The chain combines TRBV6-5 with TRBJ2-2; 7 positions agree with TRBD2. The CDR3 is 14 residues long. V shed 3 bases and J 6 bases; nucleotides not matched to a gene: 4. Germline V CDR1 and CDR2: MNHEY, SVGAGI. The CDR3 DNA follows: TGTGCCAGCAGTTATCGGCGGGAGTCCGGGGAGCTGTTTTTT. The encoded protein is CASSYRRESGELFF.

This clonotype was counted at least ten times. The genes are TRBV7-6 and TRBJ1-4; 7 positions match TRBD1. The CDR3 totals 16 residues. Germline assignment: CDR1 SGHVS and CDR2 FNYEAQ. V gave up 5 bases and J gave up 8 bases; unmatched junction bases: 14. In DNA, the CDR3 is TGTGCCAGCAGCACCGTTACAGGGGCCGTTGGGGAAAAACTGTTTTTT. Its translation: CASSTVTGAVGEKLFF.

This chain joins TRBV4-2 and TRBJ2-7, with a weak D call TRBD2 (6 bases). Germline CDR1 and CDR2: LGHNA and YNFKEQ. V dropped 1 base and J dropped 4 bases, with 23 bases sitting between them. The CDR3 sequence is 18 residues long. CDR3 sequence reads: CASSQAMYGLKRDYEQYF. CDR3 nucleotides: TGTGCCAGCAGCCAAGCTATGTACGGACTAAAAAGAGATTACGAGCAGTACTTC.

As to this clonotype: The junction departs from the called germline gene at one end, perhaps through a read error. The rearrangement links TRBV13 to TRBJ1-2, with 12 bases lining up with TRBD1. The CDR3 is 18 residues long. CDR1 and CDR2 from the germline V gene are PRHDT and FYEKMQ (reference sequence). This CDR3 is CASSLVGTGGRTNHGYTF. CDR3 nucleotide sequence: TGTGCCAGCAGCTTAGTTGGGACAGGGGGCCGTACTAACCATGGCTACACCTTC.